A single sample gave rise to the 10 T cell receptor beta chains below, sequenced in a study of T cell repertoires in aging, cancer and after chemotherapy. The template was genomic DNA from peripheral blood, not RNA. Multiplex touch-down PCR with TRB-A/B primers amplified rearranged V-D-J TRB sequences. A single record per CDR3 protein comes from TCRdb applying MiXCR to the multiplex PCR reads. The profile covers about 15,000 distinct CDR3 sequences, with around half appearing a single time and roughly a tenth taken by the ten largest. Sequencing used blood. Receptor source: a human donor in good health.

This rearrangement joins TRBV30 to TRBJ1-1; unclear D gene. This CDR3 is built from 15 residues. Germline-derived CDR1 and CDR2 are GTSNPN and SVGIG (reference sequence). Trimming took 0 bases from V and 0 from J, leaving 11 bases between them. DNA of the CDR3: TGTGCCTGGAGTGTACGGCAGATCATGAACACTGAAGCTTTCTTT. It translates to CAWSVRQIMNTEAFF.

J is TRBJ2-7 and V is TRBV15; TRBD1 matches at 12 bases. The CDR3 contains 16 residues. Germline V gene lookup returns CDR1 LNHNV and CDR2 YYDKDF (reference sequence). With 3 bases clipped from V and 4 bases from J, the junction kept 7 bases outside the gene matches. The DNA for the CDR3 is TGTGCCACCAGCAGTCCCAGGGACAGGGGGCGATACGAGCAGTACTTC. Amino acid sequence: CATSSPRDRGRYEQYF.

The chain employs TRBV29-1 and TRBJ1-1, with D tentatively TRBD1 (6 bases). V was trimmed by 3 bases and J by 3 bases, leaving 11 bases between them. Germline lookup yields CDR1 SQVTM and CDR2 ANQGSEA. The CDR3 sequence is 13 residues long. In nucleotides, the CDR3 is TGCAGCGTTGAGGCAGGGGTCCACACTGAAGCTTTCTTT. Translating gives CSVEAGVHTEAFF. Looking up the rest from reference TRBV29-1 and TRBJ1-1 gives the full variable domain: SAVISQKPSRDICQRGTSLTIQCQVDSQVTMMFWYRQQPGQSLTLIATANQGSEATYESGFVIDKFPISRPNLTFSTLTVSNMSPEDSSIYLCSVEAGVHTEAFFGQGTRLTVV.

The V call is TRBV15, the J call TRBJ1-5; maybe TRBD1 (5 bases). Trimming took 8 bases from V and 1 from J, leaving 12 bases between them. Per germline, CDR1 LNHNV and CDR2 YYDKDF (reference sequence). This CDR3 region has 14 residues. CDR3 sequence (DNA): TGTGCCACCTCCGGCGGGGGGAGCAATCAGCCCCAGCATTTT. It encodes CATSGGGSNQPQHF.

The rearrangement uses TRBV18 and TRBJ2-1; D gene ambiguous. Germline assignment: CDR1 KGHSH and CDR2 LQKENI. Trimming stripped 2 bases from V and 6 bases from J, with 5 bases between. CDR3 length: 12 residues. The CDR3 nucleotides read TGTGCCAGCTCACCATGGGGCAATGAGCAGTTCTTC. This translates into CASSPWGNEQFF.

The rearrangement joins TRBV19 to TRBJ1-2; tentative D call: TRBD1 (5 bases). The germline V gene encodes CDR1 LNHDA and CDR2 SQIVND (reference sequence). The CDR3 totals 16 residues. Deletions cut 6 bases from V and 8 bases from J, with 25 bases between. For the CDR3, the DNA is TGTGCCAGTAGCCTTTACGGAGGGGCGGATGTGGGAGGCTACACCTTC. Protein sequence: CASSLYGGADVGGYTF.

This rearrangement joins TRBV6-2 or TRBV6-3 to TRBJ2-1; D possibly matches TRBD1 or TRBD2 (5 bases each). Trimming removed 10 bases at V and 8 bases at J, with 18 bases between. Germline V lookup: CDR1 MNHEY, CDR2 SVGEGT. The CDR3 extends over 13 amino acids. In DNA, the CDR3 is TGTGCCATCCGGGACCAGGGCCCCGATGAGCAGTTCTTC. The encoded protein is CAIRDQGPDEQFF.

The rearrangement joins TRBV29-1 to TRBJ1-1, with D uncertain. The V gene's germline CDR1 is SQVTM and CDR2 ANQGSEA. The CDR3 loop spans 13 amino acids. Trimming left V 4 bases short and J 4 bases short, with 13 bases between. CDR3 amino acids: CSVVVPAPTEAFF. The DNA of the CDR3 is TGCAGCGTTGTGGTTCCTGCCCCCACTGAAGCTTTCTTT.

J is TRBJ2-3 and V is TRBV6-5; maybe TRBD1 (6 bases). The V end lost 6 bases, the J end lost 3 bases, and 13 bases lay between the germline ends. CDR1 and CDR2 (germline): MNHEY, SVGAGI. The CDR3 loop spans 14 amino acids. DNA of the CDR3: TGTGCCAGCAGCCACAGGGTCCTTACAGATACGCAGTATTTT. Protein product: CASSHRVLTDTQYF.

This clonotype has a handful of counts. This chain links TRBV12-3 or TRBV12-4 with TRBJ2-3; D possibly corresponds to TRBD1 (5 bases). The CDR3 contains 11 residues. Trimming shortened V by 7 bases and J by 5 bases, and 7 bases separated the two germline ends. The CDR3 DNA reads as TGTGCCAGCAATCAGGGAGATACGCAGTATTTT. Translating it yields CASNQGDTQYF.